This T cell receptor (beta chain) was captured in a study of blood T cell repertoires in COVID-19. Study-wide background: Nucleic acid was either cDNA or gDNA, and it came from T cells, B-cell-depleted T cells, or PBMCs.

The CDR3 extends over 14 amino acids. Germline trimming cut 3 bases from V and 7 bases from J; bases unmatched to any gene: 3. CDR1 is WNHNN, CDR2 SYGVQD, per germline (reference sequence). Repertoires were generated with immunoSEQ multiplex PCR, while TCRdb's copy carries only in-frame clones and drops some. The data contain around 250,000 clones, 70% to 90% of them seen just once; the ten biggest clones take up approximately 2%. Recovery among Cohort 3 donors was established by two negative PCRs, clearance, or symptom resolution. V gene TRBV10-1 combines with J gene TRBJ1-5, with TRBD1 identical over 10 bases. The TCR was taken from a woman in her forties or fifties who had recovered from COVID-19. Sequenced material: PBMCs or T cells enriched from blood (not recorded which). The DNA of the CDR3 is TGCGCCAGCAGTGATGGGACAGGGGAGCAGCCCCAGCATTTT. It specifies CASSDGTGEQPQHF.